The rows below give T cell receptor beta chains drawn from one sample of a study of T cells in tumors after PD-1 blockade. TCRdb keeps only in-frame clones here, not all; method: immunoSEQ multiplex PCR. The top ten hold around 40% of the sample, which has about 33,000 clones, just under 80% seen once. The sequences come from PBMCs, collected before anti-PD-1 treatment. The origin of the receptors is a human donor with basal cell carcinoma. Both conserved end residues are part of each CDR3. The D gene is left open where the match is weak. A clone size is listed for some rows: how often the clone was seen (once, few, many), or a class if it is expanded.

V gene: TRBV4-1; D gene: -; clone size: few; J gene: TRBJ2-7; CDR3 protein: CASSQADGQSYEQYF; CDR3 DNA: TGCGCCAGCAGCCAAGCTGACGGACAGTCCTACGAGCAGTACTTC
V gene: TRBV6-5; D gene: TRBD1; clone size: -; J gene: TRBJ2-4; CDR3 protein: CASSSRQGKDIQYF; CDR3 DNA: TGTGCCAGCAGTTCTCGACAGGGGAAGGACATTCAGTACTTC
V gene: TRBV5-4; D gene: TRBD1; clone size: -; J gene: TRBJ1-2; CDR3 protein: CASSLSRQGKNYGYTF; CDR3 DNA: TGTGCCAGCAGCTTGAGCCGACAGGGGAAGAACTATGGCTACACCTTC
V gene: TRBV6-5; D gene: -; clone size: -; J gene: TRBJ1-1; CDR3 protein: CASRPGRLNTEAFF; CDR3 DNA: TGTGCCAGCAGACCTGGACGGCTGAACACTGAAGCTTTCTTT
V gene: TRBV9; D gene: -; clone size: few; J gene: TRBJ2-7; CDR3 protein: CASSVDGTTYEQYF; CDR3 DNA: TGTGCCAGCAGCGTAGACGGGACGACCTACGAGCAGTACTTC
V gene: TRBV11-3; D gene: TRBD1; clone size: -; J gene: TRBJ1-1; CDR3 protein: CASSFDRAVGTEAFF; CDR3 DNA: TGTGCCAGCAGCTTTGACAGGGCCGTGGGCACTGAAGCTTTCTTT
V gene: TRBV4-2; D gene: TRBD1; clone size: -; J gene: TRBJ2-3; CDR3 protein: CASSQEGQETDTQYF; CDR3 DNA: TGTGCCAGCAGCCAAGAGGGACAGGAAACAGATACGCAGTATTTT
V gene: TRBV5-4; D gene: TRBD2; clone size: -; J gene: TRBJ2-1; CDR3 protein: CASSQSSGRDNEQFF; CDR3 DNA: TGTGCCAGCAGCCAGAGTAGCGGGAGGGACAATGAGCAGTTCTTC
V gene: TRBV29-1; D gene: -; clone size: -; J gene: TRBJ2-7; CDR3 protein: CSVEGTTLREQYF; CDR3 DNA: TGCAGCGTTGAAGGGACTACCTTACGGGAGCAGTACTTC
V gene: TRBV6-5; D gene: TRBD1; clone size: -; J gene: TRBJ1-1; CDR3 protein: CASRPGQGSTEAFF; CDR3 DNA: TGTGCCAGCAGGCCGGGACAGGGGTCCACTGAAGCTTTCTTT
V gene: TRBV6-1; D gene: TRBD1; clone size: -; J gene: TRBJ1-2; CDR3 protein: CAVRQGSSYGYTF; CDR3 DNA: TGTGCCGTAAGACAGGGGAGCTCCTATGGCTACACCTTC
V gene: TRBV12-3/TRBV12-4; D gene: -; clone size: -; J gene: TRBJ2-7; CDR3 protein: CASDAGSGLEQYF; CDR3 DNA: TGTGCCAGCGACGCGGGATCGGGACTCGAGCAGTACTTC
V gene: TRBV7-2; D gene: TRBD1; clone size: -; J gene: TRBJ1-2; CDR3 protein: CASSFGRTTGGGYTF; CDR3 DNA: TGTGCCAGCAGCTTCGGAAGAACCACAGGGGGAGGCTACACCTTC
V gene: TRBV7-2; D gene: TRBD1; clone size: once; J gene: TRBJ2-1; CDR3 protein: CASSLTGQPYNEQFF; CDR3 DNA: TGTGCCAGCAGCTTGACGGGACAGCCTTACAATGAGCAGTTCTTC
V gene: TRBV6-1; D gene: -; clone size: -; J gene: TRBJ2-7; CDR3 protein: CASSALGGRSSYEQYF; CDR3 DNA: TGTGCCAGCAGTGCCTTGGGGGGGCGAAGCTCCTACGAGCAGTACTTC
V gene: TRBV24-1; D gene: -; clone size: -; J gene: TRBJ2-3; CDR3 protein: CATSDPGHPDTQYF; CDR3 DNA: TGTGCCACCAGTGATCCCGGACATCCAGATACGCAGTATTTT
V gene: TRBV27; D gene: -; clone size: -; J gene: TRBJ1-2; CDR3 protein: CASSYRGFDGYTF; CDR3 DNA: TGTGCCAGCAGTTATCGGGGGTTTGATGGCTACACCTTC
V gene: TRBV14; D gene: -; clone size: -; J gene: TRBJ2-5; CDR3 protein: CASSPKPSAKETQYF; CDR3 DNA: TGTGCCAGCAGCCCTAAGCCTAGCGCGAAAGAGACCCAGTACTTC
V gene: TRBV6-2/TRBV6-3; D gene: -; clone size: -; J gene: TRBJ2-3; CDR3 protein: CASSYWQGSGTQYF; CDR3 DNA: TGTGCCAGCAGTTACTGGCAGGGGTCCGGAACGCAGTATTTT
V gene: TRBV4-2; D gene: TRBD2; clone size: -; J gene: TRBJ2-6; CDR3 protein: CASSQEGGAGANVLTF; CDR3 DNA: TGTGCCAGCAGCCAAGAGGGGGGGGCTGGGGCCAACGTCCTGACTTTC
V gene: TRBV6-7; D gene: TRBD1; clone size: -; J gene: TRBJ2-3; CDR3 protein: CASSPHRDRGTDTQYF; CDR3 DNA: TGTGCCAGTTCACCCCACCGGGACAGGGGGACAGATACGCAGTATTTT
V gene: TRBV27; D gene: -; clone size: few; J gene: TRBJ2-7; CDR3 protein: CASRPNRWASEQYF; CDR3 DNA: TGTGCCAGCAGGCCGAACCGATGGGCCAGCGAGCAGTACTTC
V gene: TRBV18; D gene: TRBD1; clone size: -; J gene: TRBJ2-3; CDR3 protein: CASSPINGQGRDTQYF; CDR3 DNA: TGTGCCAGCTCACCTATTAACGGACAGGGAAGAGATACGCAGTATTTT
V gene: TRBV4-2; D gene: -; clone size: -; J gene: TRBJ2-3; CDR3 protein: CASSQADTQYF; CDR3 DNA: TGTGCCAGCAGCCAAGCAGATACGCAGTATTTT
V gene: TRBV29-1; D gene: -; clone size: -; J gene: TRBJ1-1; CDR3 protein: CSVVEGTGTEAFF; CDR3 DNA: TGCAGCGTTGTCGAGGGGACGGGCACTGAAGCTTTCTTT
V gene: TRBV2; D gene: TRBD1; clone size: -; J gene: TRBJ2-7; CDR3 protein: CASSDRGLGEQYF; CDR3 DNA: TGTGCCAGCAGTGATAGGGGGCTCGGCGAGCAGTACTTC
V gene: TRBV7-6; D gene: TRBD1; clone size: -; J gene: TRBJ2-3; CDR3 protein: CASSLGAGGKDTQYF; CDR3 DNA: TGTGCCAGCAGCTTAGGCGCAGGGGGCAAGGATACGCAGTATTTT
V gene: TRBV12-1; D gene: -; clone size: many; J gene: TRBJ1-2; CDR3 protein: CAGPTAENYGYTF; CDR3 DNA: TGTGCCGGCCCTACGGCCGAGAACTATGGCTACACCTTC
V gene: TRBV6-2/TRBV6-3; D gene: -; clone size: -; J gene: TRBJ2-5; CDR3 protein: CASSSTIETQYF; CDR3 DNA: TGTGCCAGCAGTTCGACAATCGAGACCCAGTACTTC
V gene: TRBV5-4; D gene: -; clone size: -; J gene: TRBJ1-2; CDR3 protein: CASSLSGVEGYTF; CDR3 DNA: TGTGCCAGCAGCCTCTCGGGGGTGGAGGGCTACACCTTC
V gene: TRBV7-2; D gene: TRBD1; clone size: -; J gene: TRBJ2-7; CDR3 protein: CASSRDRGYEQYF; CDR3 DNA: TGTGCCAGCAGCAGGGACAGGGGTTACGAGCAGTACTTC
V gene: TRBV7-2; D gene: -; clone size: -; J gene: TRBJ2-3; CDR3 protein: CASSVGPWSTDTQYF; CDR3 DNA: TGTGCCAGCAGCGTGGGACCGTGGTCCACAGATACGCAGTATTTT
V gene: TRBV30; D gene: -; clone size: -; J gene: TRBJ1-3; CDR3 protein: CALGQSSGNTIYF; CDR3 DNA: TGTGCCTTAGGACAGTCTTCAGGAAACACCATATATTTT
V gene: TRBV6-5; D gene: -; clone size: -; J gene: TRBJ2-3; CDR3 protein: CASIPGRSTDTQYF; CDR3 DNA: TGTGCCAGCATCCCGGGACGGAGCACAGATACGCAGTATTTT